The present T cell receptor beta chain was sequenced within a study of identical twins' blood T cells. TCRdb itself ran the 5' RACE reads through MiXCR, one entry per CDR3 protein. Here the sample spans roughly 340,000 distinct CDR3 sequences, roughly 30% being singletons. CDR1 and CDR2 from the germline V gene are SNHLY and FYNNEI. Trimming took 6 bases from V and 1 from J; bases not matched to a gene: 13. The CDR3 loop spans 17 amino acids. This clonotype has a count of ten or more. Sequencing was carried out using PBMCs. The clonotype originates from a woman between 18 and 50 years old in good health. This rearrangement joins TRBV2 to TRBJ1-1; TRBD1 matches 8 bases. The CDR3 sequence: CASRPRQGLSPNTEAFF. CDR3 nucleotide sequence: TGTGCCAGCAGACCCCGACAGGGGTTGAGCCCGAACACTGAAGCTTTCTTT.